These 4 T cell receptor beta chains were sequenced from one sample in a study of cytomegalovirus exposure and HLA in healthy donors. The PCR was carried out with 60 Vbeta primers and 13 Jbeta primers. Profiled with immunoSEQ multiplex PCR; TCRdb holds only in-frame clones, not every one. The data show roughly 150,000 clones, about two thirds seen once. Sequences were obtained from PBMCs. Every receptor here comes from a man aged 60 to 69 in good health and CMV-seronegative.

This clone occurred a few times. The gene calls are TRBV6-5 and TRBJ1-1; TRBD1 is a possible D gene (6 bases). The germline V and J ends were trimmed by 0 bases and 10 bases, with 12 bases remaining between them. Germline loops: CDR1 MNHEY, CDR2 SVGAGI. The CDR3 is made up of 13 amino acids. This chain's CDR3 is CASSYSGQFRAFF. The CDR3 nucleotides read TGTGCCAGCAGTTACTCTGGACAGTTCCGAGCTTTCTTT.

The genes are TRBV19 and TRBJ1-2; TRBD1 aligns across 9 bases. CDR1 and CDR2 (germline): LNHDA, SQIVND (reference sequence). This CDR3 comprises 13 residues. The trim removed 4 bases at V and 6 bases at J, leaving 3 bases unmatched. The CDR3 sequence is CASSRDREDGYTF. CDR3 coding DNA: TGTGCCAGTAGTAGGGACAGGGAGGATGGCTACACCTTC.

The chain uses TRBV19 and TRBJ1-1, with D perhaps TRBD1 (5 bases). The CDR3 spans 15 residues. Germline V CDR1 and CDR2: LNHDA, SQIVND (reference sequence). V dropped 5 bases and J dropped 1 base, with 14 bases sitting between them. This CDR3 is CASSLRLDTNTEAFF. CDR3 bases: TGTGCCAGTAGTTTGCGTTTGGACACGAACACTGAAGCTTTCTTT.

The chain employs TRBV7-9 and TRBJ2-5; 7 bases match TRBD1. Germline V gene sequence: CDR1 SEHNR, CDR2 FQNEAQ (reference sequence). The CDR3 consists of 17 residues. V lost 3 bases and J lost 2; bases outside the gene matches: 12. The CDR3, as DNA: TGTGCCAGCAGCTTTCTCCCGGGACAGACTTCTCAAGAGACCCAGTACTTC. It specifies CASSFLPGQTSQETQYF.